These 30 T cell receptor beta chains were all obtained from the same sample, sequenced in a study of sequential checkpoint blockade in melanoma. Treatment denoted: randomized to nivolumab then ipilimumab (arm A) or the reverse (arm B). Assay: immunoSEQ multiplex PCR; the TCRdb copy retains only in-frame clones and omits some. The table has roughly 12,000 clones, roughly 80% seen once. This material consisted of CD8+ T cells sorted from blood (inferred from file names), taken from a patient given nivolumab and ipilimumab in sequence. The receptors derive from a human donor with melanoma.

This clone turned up a few times. The chain is built from TRBV2 and TRBJ2-2; 9 bases match TRBD2. V shed 6 bases, J shed 9 bases, and the junction held 5 bases outside the gene matches. Germline V lookup: CDR1 SNHLY, CDR2 FYNNEI. This CDR3 region has 13 residues. The CDR3 DNA reads TGTGCCAGCAGCGGCGGGGGGGTCCGGGAGCTGTTTTTT. Amino acid sequence: CASSGGGVRELFF.

The chain uses TRBV2 and TRBJ2-1, with a possible D match to TRBD2 (6 bases). The CDR3 has 17 residues. Germline V gives CDR1 SNHLY, CDR2 FYNNEI. Trimming pared 4 bases from V and 1 base from J, leaving 17 bases between. CDR3 sequence: CASSVPPGLSSYNEQFF. The CDR3 region has the DNA TGTGCCAGCAGTGTGCCTCCGGGACTTTCATCCTACAATGAGCAGTTCTTC.

CDR3 region: CASREQGGLDYGYTF. The CDR3 coding sequence is TGTGCCAGCAGAGAACAGGGGGGCCTAGACTATGGCTACACCTTC. The chain has TRBV27 and TRBJ1-2; 8 bases match TRBD1. Germline V gives CDR1 MNHEY, CDR2 SMNVEV (reference sequence). The CDR3 has 15 residues. Germline trimming cut 6 bases from V and 3 bases from J; bases unmatched to any gene: 9.

This clone was seen a single time. The J gene is TRBJ2-5, the V gene TRBV9; 7 nucleotides line up with TRBD2. The trim removed 7 bases at V and 4 bases at J, leaving 10 bases unmatched. CDR1 SGDLS and CDR2 YYNGEE come from the germline V gene. There are 14 residues in the CDR3. Written as DNA, the CDR3 is TGTGCCAGCCGACCGGGCGGGAGTGTAGAGACCCAGTACTTC. This codes for CASRPGGSVETQYF.

This chain links TRBV6-5 with TRBJ1-2; TRBD1 agrees at 7 bases. J gave up 9 bases and V 0 bases, and 4 bases lay outside the gene matches. The CDR3 totals 13 residues. The germline CDR1 and CDR2 sequences are MNHEY and SVGAGI. The CDR3 region has the DNA TGTGCCAGCAGTTACTCGGGGGACAGAAGCTACACCTTC. As protein: CASSYSGDRSYTF.

V is TRBV19 and J is TRBJ1-1; no clear D gene. The CDR3 sequence is 12 residues long. Germline V gene data show CDR1 as LNHDA and CDR2 as SQIVND (reference sequence). Trimming removed 3 bases at V and 5 bases at J, with 7 bases between. The CDR3 nucleotides are TGTGCCAGTAGTATCGGTTGGACTGAAGCTTTCTTT. It encodes CASSIGWTEAFF.

The chain links TRBV7-2 to TRBJ1-2; D gene uncertain. This CDR3 comprises 14 residues. Looked up from germline, CDR1 is SGHTA and CDR2 is FQGNSA. V was shortened by 0 bases and J by 5 bases, with 10 bases between the two germline ends. CDR3: CASSLARRGYGYTF. In DNA, the CDR3 is TGTGCCAGCAGCTTAGCGAGGCGCGGATATGGCTACACCTTC. The whole variable domain, filled in from reference TRBV7-2 and TRBJ1-2, reads GAGVSQSPSNKVTEKGKDVELRCDPISGHTALYWYRQSLGQGLEFLIYFQGNSAPDKSGLPSDRFSAERTGGSVSTLTIQRTQQEDSAVYLCASSLARRGYGYTFGSGTRLTVV.

The chain couples TRBV25-1 to TRBJ2-5; D remains unclear. Trimming took 7 bases from V and 5 from J, leaving 8 bases between them. The germline gives CDR1 MGHDK, CDR2 SYGVNS. The CDR3 is 11 residues long. The CDR3 nucleotides read TGTGCCAGCACCCCCGGGGAGACCCAGTACTTC. It encodes CASTPGETQYF.

The V gene is TRBV11-2, the J gene TRBJ1-3; no reliable D call. V lost 2 bases to trimming and J lost 1 base, with 9 bases between them. Germline assignment: CDR1 SGHAT and CDR2 FQNNGV. The CDR3 runs to 15 residues. CDR3 region: CASSLSSFSGNTIYF. The CDR3, as DNA: TGTGCCAGCAGCTTATCTTCTTTTTCTGGAAACACCATATATTTT. Full variable domain (outside the CDR3, taken from reference TRBV11-2 and TRBJ1-3): EAGVAQSPRYKIIEKRQSVAFWCNPISGHATLYWYQQILGQGPKLLIQFQNNGVVDDSQLPKDRFSAERLKGVDSTLKIQPAKLEDSAVYLCASSLSSFSGNTIYFGEGSWLTVV.

The chain uses TRBV5-4 and TRBJ2-1; tentative D call: TRBD2 (5 bases). Between the trimmed V and J ends, which lost 2 bases and 0 bases, there was a span of 9 bases. The CDR3 spans 15 residues. The germline V gene encodes CDR1 SGHNT and CDR2 YYREEE (reference sequence). CDR3 nucleotide sequence: TGTGCCAGCAGCTTACAGCGGATCTCCTACAATGAGCAGTTCTTC. Its translation: CASSLQRISYNEQFF.

This chain uses TRBV2 with TRBJ2-7; 9 bases line up with TRBD1. The CDR3 consists of 15 residues. After removal of 3 bases from V and 5 bases from J, the junction contained 8 bases not matched to a gene. Germline lookup yields CDR1 SNHLY and CDR2 FYNNEI. The CDR3 DNA is TGTGCCAGCAGTGAGACAGGGGGTTTAGCGAACGAGCAGTACTTC. Its protein product is CASSETGGLANEQYF. Supplemented by reference TRBV2 and TRBJ2-7, the full variable domain reads EPEVTQTPSHQVTQMGQEVILRCVPISNHLYFYWYRQILGQKVEFLVSFYNNEISEKSEIFDDQFSVERPDGSNFTLKIRSTKLEDSAMYFCASSETGGLANEQYFGPGTRLTVT.

This chain joins TRBV25-1 and TRBJ2-5; 7 bases line up with TRBD1. TRBJ2-7 matches the DNA end more closely, so the J call is doubtful. From germline, CDR1 is MGHDK and CDR2 SYGVNS. The CDR3 consists of 14 residues. The CDR3: CASSETGLADEQYF. CDR3 coding DNA: TGTGCCAGCAGTGAGACAGGGTTGGCTGACGAGCAGTACTTC.

The chain employs TRBV4-1 and TRBJ2-3; 14 bases align to TRBD2. Germline loops: CDR1 MGHRA, CDR2 YSYEKL. The CDR3 loop spans 17 amino acids. V dropped 3 bases and J dropped 5; count of bases not matched to a gene: 7. CDR3 residues: CASSQGTSGGPIDTQYF. DNA of the CDR3: TGCGCCAGCAGCCAGGGGACTAGCGGGGGCCCCATAGATACGCAGTATTTT.

A single count supports this clone. The CDR3 DNA reads as TGCGCCAGCAGCATTTCTCAGGGGGCTGAGGGCGGGGAGCTGTTTTTT. It specifies CASSISQGAEGGELFF. The chain links TRBV5-1 to TRBJ2-2, with 8 positions matching TRBD1. This CDR3 region has 16 residues. Germline V lookup: CDR1 SGHRS, CDR2 YFSETQ. The V segment lost 4 bases and the J segment 7 bases; nucleotides outside the gene matches: 12.

The rearrangement uses TRBV9 and TRBJ1-2, with TRBD1 identical over 11 bases. This CDR3 region has 14 residues. CDR1 is SGDLS and CDR2 is YYNGEE in the germline V gene. V lost 3 bases to trimming and J lost 8 bases; unmatched junction nucleotides: 6. CDR3 nucleotides: TGTGCCAGCAGCGGAGGACAGGGGGCGGGAGGCTACACCTTC. As protein: CASSGGQGAGGYTF.

This chain links TRBV9 with TRBJ1-6; no definite D call. The CDR3 spans 13 residues. In germline, CDR1 is SGDLS, CDR2 YYNGEE. Trimming shortened V by 4 bases and J by 14 bases, and 16 bases separated the two germline ends. The CDR3 nucleotides are TGTGCCAGCAGCCCTGAAACGCCCAGAACCCTCCACTTT. Amino acid sequence: CASSPETPRTLHF.

The chain links TRBV2 to TRBJ2-7; TRBD2 agrees at 11 bases. The CDR3 runs to 13 residues. J was trimmed by 2 bases and V by 8 bases; bases with no gene match: 2. In germline, CDR1 is SNHLY, CDR2 FYNNEI. Written as DNA, the CDR3 is TGTGCCAGCCTAGCGGGAGGACCCTACGAGCAGTACTTC. It is translated as CASLAGGPYEQYF.

This chain joins TRBV6-5 and TRBJ1-1; no clear D gene. From germline, CDR1 is MNHEY and CDR2 SVGAGI. V shed 2 bases and J shed 7 bases, with 5 bases lying between them. The CDR3 contains 11 residues. CDR3: CASSYRGEAFF. The CDR3 DNA follows: TGTGCCAGCAGTTACCGGGGTGAAGCTTTCTTT.

Regarding this clone: Germline and junction disagree at one end, which may indicate a read error. Other DNA sequences within the sample encode an identical CDR3. The CDR3 region is CASSSRQGSNLEQYF. In DNA, the CDR3 is TGTGCCAGCAGCTCGCGGCAGGGGTCCAACCTCGAGCAGTACTTT. This rearrangement joins TRBV11-2 to TRBJ2-7; possibly TRBD1 for D (6 bases). The CDR3 sequence is 15 residues long. Germline CDR1 and CDR2: SGHAT and FQNNGV.

The V and J genes are TRBV10-3 and TRBJ2-1, with 9 nucleotides matching TRBD1. The CDR3 is 16 residues long. Trimming removed 0 bases from V and 5 bases from J; junction bases left unmatched: 5. CDR1 ENHRY and CDR2 SYGVKD come from the germline V gene. The DNA for the CDR3 is TGTGCCATCAGTGAGTCGGGGGACAGGGCCCACAATGAGCAGTTCTTC. This sequence encodes CAISESGDRAHNEQFF.

The chain couples TRBV4-1 to TRBJ2-1; maybe TRBD2 (6 bases). CDR1 is MGHRA and CDR2 is YSYEKL in the germline V gene. Trimming removed 0 bases at V and 3 bases at J, with 6 bases between. CDR3 length: 14 residues. Written as DNA, the CDR3 is TGCGCCAGCAGCCAAGAAGCGGGCTACAATGAGCAGTTCTTC. As protein: CASSQEAGYNEQFF.

CDR3 protein: CASSLGGDTEAFF. CDR3 coding DNA: TGTGCCAGCAGCTTAGGGGGGGACACTGAAGCTTTCTTT. V and J are TRBV7-9 and TRBJ1-1, with D perhaps TRBD1 (5 bases). This CDR3 comprises 13 residues. Germline V gene sequence: CDR1 SEHNR, CDR2 FQNEAQ (reference sequence). The germline V and J ends were trimmed by 1 base and 3 bases, with 6 bases remaining between them.

The chain carries TRBV5-6 and TRBJ2-5; TRBD1 matches 9 bases. J lost 1 base, V lost 3 bases, and 1 base had no gene match. Germline assignment: CDR1 SGHDT and CDR2 YYEEEE. CDR3 length: 14 residues. The CDR3 bases are TGTGCCAGCAGCTCGACAGGGGGCCAAGAGACCCAGTACTTC. This codes for CASSSTGGQETQYF.

The J gene is TRBJ1-1, the V gene TRBV4-1, with D perhaps matching TRBD1 (6 bases). This CDR3 spans 16 amino acids. V was trimmed by 1 base and J by 4 bases, leaving 16 bases between them. CDR1 is MGHRA and CDR2 is YSYEKL in the germline V gene. In DNA form, the CDR3 reads TGCGCCAGCAGCCAAGCGAGAAAAACCAGGGGCACTGAAGCTTTCTTT. It specifies CASSQARKTRGTEAFF.

This clone was seen more than once but under ten times. The V call is TRBV9, the J call TRBJ1-1; 8 bases match TRBD1. The CDR3 loop spans 15 amino acids. Trimming cost V 4 bases and J 1 base; bases outside gene matches: 6. Germline CDR1 reads SGDLS; CDR2 reads YYNGEE. The CDR3 protein is CASSNGQGGNTEAFF. The CDR3 DNA sequence: TGTGCCAGCAGCAACGGACAGGGAGGGAACACTGAAGCTTTCTTT.

The chain joins TRBV4-1 to TRBJ2-3; 9 bases line up with TRBD2. V lost 2 bases to trimming and J lost 5 bases; unmatched junction nucleotides: 8. The CDR3 is 16 amino acids. CDR1 and CDR2 from the germline V gene are MGHRA and YSYEKL. The chain's CDR3 is CASSQLAGGRGDTQYF. DNA for the CDR3: TGCGCCAGCAGCCAACTGGCGGGGGGGCGGGGAGATACGCAGTATTTT.

The chain employs TRBV27 and TRBJ2-5, with TRBD2 matching 10 bases. V lost 2 bases, J lost 2 bases, and 5 bases stayed unmatched. The CDR3 extends over 16 amino acids. Germline V gives CDR1 MNHEY, CDR2 SMNVEV (reference sequence). CDR3 sequence (DNA): TGTGCCAGCAGTTTACACCTAGCGGGGGCTCAAGAGACCCAGTACTTC. Translating gives CASSLHLAGAQETQYF.

Comment on this clone: Other DNA sequences in this specimen translate into the identical CDR3. The chain carries TRBV7-9 and TRBJ2-3, with TRBD2 as a possible D gene (5 bases). V shed 6 bases and J shed 2 bases, with 15 bases lying between them. Germline V gives CDR1 SEHNR, CDR2 FQNEAQ (reference sequence). This CDR3 has 15 amino acids. CDR3 sequence (DNA): TGTGCCAGCAGTCCCCCCGGGGTGTCCACAGATACGCAGTATTTT. It codes for CASSPPGVSTDTQYF.

This clone appeared a single time. The rearrangement joins TRBV5-4 to TRBJ2-7; weak D call: TRBD2 (5 bases). V lost 0 bases and J 4 bases, leaving 8 bases between the germline ends. Germline V lookup: CDR1 SGHNT, CDR2 YYREEE (reference sequence). This CDR3 contains 13 residues. In DNA form, the CDR3 reads TGTGCCAGCAGCTTGGGCGCGGGTTACGAGCAGTACTTC. This gives the protein CASSLGAGYEQYF. Together with reference TRBV5-4 and TRBJ2-7, the CDR3 gives the full variable domain: ETGVTQSPTHLIKTRGQQVTLRCSSQSGHNTVSWYQQALGQGPQFIFQYYREEENGRGNFPPRFSGLQFPNYSSELNVNALELDDSALYLCASSLGAGYEQYFGPGTRLTVT.

The chain carries TRBV5-1 and TRBJ1-1; D gene ambiguous. The CDR3 is made up of 13 amino acids. CDR1 and CDR2 from the germline V gene are SGHRS and YFSETQ. The V end lost 7 bases, the J end lost 9 bases, and 19 bases lay between the germline ends. The CDR3, as DNA: TGCGCCAGCGTACGGGAGGCAGATCGTAAAGCTTTCTTT. Its translation: CASVREADRKAFF.